This entry features one T cell receptor (beta chain) sequence. What it binds is unknown. A read error may explain this, as a much larger clone is one base away. For TCRbeta, the library was prepared with unique molecular identifiers. A single record per CDR3 protein comes from TCRdb applying MiXCR to the PCR reads. This sample has 200,000 to 300,000 distinct CDR3 sequences, with about 26% found just once. V lost 5 bases, J lost 2 bases, and 2 bases stayed unmatched. This CDR3 is 13 amino acids long. Germline values: CDR1 SNHLY, CDR2 FYNNEI. This entry comes from a study of T-cell reconstitution after alpha-beta-depleted transplantation in children. Broader study findings: The authors attributed T-cell counts and diversity one year after transplant mostly to newly produced T cells. After transplant, at about two months, alpha-beta T cells were reportedly derived from several hundred expanded graft clones.

Sequencing used PBMCs, obtained before TCRalphabeta/CD19-depleted stem cell transplant. The rearrangement joins TRBV2 to TRBJ2-5; 7 bases match TRBD1. The receptor comes from a girl aged 2 to 9 with Fanconi anemia, due to receive a stem cell transplant. The CDR3 nucleotides read TGTGCCAGCAGTCCGGACAGGCAAGAGACCCAGTACTTC. Its protein product is CASSPDRQETQYF.